This T cell receptor (beta chain) was sequenced for a study of CD8 T cells in ankylosing spondylitis. Study results and limitations: Disease-associated clonotypes exhibited CD8+ identity and were relatively infrequent in peripheral blood.

As regards this clonotype: Its specificity is unknown.

TCRdb re-analysed the 5' RACE reads in MiXCR, keeping a single row per CDR3 protein. The sample has a few hundred thousand distinct CDR3 sequences; roughly 20% are singletons. V lost 6 bases to trimming and J lost 0 bases, with 12 bases between them. Germline-derived CDR1 and CDR2 are SQVTM and ANQGSEA. The CDR3 consists of 14 residues. Sequenced input: blood, either unsorted or a sorted T cell fraction (not recorded which). This sequence joins TRBV29-1 and TRBJ2-4; no definite D call. The sequence was obtained from a female donor with ankylosing spondylitis or in good health (not recorded which). CDR3 loop: CSVTTRLAKNIQYF. CDR3 DNA sequence: TGCAGCGTAACGACAAGACTAGCCAAAAACATTCAGTACTTC.